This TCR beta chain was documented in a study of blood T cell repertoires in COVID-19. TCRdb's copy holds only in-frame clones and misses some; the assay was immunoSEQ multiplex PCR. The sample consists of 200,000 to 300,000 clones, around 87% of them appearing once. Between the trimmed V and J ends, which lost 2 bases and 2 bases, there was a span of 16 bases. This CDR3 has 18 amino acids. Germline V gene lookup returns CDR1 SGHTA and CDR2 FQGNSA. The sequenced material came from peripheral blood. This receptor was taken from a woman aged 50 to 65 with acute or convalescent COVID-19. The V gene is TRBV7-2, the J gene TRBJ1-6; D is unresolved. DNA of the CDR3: TGTGCCAGCAGCTTAAAGCCCCTTTACGGTACCTATAATTCACCCCTCCACTTT. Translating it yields CASSLKPLYGTYNSPLHF.